This T cell receptor beta chain came from a study of regulatory T cells in long-lasting Graves disease. The wider study: Positivity for TSH receptor antibodies plus over 5 years of antithyroid drugs meant persistent Graves' disease.

Points from the study as a whole: Whereas new patients shared some 990 public clonotypes, persistent patients shared more, at about 2,500.

Documented time point: persistent/refractory GD, antithyroid drugs over 5 years with positive TRAb. Following extraction of RNA from PBMCs, that RNA was used to make the TCR library. There are many counts of this clonotype. Its antigen is undetermined. Between the trimmed V and J ends, which lost 4 bases and 3 bases, there was a span of 16 bases. The CDR3 sequence is 15 residues long. From germline, CDR1 is MNHEY and CDR2 SMNVEV (reference sequence). Sequencing libraries for TCR beta were prepared with iRepertoire HTBI primers and Arm-PCR of CDR3 regions. TCRdb re-called the multiplex PCR reads with MiXCR, one entry per CDR3 protein. In the table there are 300,000 to 350,000 distinct CDR3 sequences, less than 20% of which are singletons.

The chain is built from TRBV27 and TRBJ2-7, with a possible D match to TRBD2 (6 bases). The source of this sequence is a female donor with Graves disease. This material consisted of peripheral blood mononuclear cells (PBMCs), taken when the disease was refractory, from a patient treated with antithyroid drugs. CDR3 in DNA: TGTGCCAGCAGTTACCGAAAGCTGGGGGGCTACGAGCAGTACTTC. It yields the protein CASSYRKLGGYEQYF.